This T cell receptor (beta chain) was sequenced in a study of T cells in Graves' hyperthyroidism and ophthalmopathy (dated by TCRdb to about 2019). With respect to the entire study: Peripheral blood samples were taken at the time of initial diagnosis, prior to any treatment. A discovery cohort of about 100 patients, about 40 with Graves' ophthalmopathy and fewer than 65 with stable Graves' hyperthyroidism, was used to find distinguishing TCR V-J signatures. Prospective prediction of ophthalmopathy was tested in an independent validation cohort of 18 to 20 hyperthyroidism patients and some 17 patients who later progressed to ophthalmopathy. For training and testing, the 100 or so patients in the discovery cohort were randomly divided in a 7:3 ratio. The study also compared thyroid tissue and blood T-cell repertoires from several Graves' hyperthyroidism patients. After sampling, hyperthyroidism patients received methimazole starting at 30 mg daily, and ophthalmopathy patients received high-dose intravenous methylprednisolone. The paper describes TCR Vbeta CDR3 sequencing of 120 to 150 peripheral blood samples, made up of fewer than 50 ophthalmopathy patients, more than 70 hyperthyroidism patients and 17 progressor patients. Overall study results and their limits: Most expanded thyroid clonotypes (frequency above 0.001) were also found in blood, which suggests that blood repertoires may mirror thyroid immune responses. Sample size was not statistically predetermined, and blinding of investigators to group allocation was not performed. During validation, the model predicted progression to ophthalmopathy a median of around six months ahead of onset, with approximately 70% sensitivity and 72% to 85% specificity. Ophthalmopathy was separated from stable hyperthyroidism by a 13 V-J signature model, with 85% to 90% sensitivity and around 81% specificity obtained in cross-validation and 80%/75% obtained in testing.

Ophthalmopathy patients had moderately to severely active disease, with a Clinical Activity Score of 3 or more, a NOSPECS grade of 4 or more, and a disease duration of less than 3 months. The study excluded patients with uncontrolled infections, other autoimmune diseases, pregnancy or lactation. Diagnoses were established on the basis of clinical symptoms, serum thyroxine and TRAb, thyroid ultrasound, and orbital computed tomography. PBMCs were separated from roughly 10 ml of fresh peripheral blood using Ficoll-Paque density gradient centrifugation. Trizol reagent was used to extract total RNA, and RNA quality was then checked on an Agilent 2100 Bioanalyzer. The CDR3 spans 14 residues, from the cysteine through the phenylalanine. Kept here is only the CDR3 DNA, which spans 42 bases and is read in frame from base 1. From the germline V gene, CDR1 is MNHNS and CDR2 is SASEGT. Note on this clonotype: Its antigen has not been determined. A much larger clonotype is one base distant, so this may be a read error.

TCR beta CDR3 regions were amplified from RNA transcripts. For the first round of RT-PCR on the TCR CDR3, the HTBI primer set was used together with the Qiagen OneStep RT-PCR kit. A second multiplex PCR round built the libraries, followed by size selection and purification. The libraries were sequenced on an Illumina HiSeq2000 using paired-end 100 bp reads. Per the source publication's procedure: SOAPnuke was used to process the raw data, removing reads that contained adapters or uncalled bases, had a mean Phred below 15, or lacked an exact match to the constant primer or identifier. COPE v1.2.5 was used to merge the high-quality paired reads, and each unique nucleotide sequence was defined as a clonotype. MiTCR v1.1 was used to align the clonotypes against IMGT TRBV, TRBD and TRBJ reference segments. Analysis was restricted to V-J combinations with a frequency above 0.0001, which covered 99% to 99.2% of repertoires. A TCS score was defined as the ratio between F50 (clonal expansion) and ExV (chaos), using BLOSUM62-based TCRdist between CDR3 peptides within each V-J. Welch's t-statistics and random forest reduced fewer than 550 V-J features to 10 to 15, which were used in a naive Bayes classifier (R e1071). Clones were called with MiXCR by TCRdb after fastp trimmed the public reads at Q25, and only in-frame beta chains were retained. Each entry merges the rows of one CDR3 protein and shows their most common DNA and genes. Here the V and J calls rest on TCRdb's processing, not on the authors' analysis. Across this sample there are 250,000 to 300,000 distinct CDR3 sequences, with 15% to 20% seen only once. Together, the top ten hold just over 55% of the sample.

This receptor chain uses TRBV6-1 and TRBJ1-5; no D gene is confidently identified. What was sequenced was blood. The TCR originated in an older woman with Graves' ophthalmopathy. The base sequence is TGTGCCAGCAGGGGTGATGGTGGGAATCAGTCCCAGCATTTT. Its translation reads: CASRGDGGNQSQHF.